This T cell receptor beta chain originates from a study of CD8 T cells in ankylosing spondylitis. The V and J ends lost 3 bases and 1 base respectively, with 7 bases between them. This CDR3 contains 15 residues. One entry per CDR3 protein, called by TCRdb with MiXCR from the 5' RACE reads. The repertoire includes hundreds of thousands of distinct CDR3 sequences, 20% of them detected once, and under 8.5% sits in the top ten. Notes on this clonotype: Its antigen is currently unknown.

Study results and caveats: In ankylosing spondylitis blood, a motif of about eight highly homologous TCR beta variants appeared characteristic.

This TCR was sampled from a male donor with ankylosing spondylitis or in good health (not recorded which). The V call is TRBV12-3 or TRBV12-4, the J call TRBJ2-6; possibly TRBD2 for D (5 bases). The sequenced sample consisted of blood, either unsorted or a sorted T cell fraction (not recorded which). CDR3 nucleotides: TGTGCCAGCAGTTTCCGGGGATCTGGGGCCAACGTCCTGACTTTC. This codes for CASSFRGSGANVLTF.